These 28 T cell receptor beta chains were all obtained from the same sample, sequenced in a study of Graves' ophthalmopathy and Graves' hyperthyroidism. Amplification from RNA transcripts yielded the TCR beta CDR3 regions. First-round RT-PCR used HTBI primers; second-round multiplex PCR followed. TCRdb recomputed calls from the multiplex PCR reads with MiXCR, one row per CDR3 protein. Counted here are 500,000 to 700,000 distinct CDR3 sequences, less than 45% occurring once; the ten biggest clones make up 3.5% to 4.5%. The sample consisted of peripheral blood or thyroid tissue (not recorded which). These receptors came from an adult man with Graves' hyperthyroidism.

This clonotype was counted many times. The V and J genes are TRBV6-5 and TRBJ1-1; no definite D call. Per germline, CDR1 MNHEY and CDR2 SVGAGI. The V and J ends lost 7 bases and 4 bases respectively, with 13 bases between them. CDR3 length: 13 amino acids. CDR3 amino acids: CASTSRGSTEAFF. The DNA of the CDR3 is TGTGCCAGCACTTCGCGAGGCTCCACTGAAGCTTTCTTT.

This clonotype occurred a few times. The chain joins TRBV20-1 to TRBJ1-3, with D perhaps matching TRBD1 (5 bases). The CDR3 totals 15 residues. Germline values: CDR1 DFQATT, CDR2 SNEGSKA (reference sequence). Trimming stripped 1 base from V and 8 bases from J, with 18 bases between. As DNA, the CDR3 is TGCAGTGCTAGAGTGACAGCCTCTTCGGTGGACACCATATATTTT. It specifies CSARVTASSVDTIYF.

The rearrangement links TRBV20-1 to TRBJ2-5; D unresolved. The CDR3 runs to 17 residues. Per the germline V gene, CDR1 is DFQATT and CDR2 is SNEGSKA (reference sequence). With 2 bases removed from V and 7 bases from J, the gap between germline ends came to 26 bases. The CDR3 reads CSARPPQIETWLGTQYF. CDR3 DNA: TGCAGTGCTAGACCCCCCCAGATAGAGACTTGGCTTGGGACCCAGTACTTC.

The genes are TRBV5-8 and TRBJ2-2; no clear D. The CDR3 is 16 residues long. V gave up 3 bases and J gave up 3 bases, with 15 bases separating them. CDR1 is SGHTS and CDR2 is YDEGEE in the germline V gene. CDR3 in amino acids: CASSSRALKHTGELFF. In nucleotides, the CDR3 is TGTGCCAGCAGCTCCCGGGCCCTAAAACACACCGGGGAGCTGTTTTTT.

This chain uses TRBV24-1 with TRBJ2-6; 9 nucleotides match TRBD2. The trim removed 3 bases at V and 7 bases at J, leaving 0 bases unmatched. Germline CDR1 reads KGHDR; CDR2 reads SFDVKD. The CDR3 is 14 residues long. CDR3 loop: CATSDLAGANVLTF. CDR3 sequence (DNA): TGTGCCACCAGTGATCTAGCGGGAGCCAACGTCCTGACTTTC.

This chain connects TRBV10-3 to TRBJ1-5; perhaps TRBD1 as D (5 bases). Germline V gene lookup returns CDR1 ENHRY and CDR2 SYGVKD. Trimming took off 4 bases at V and 4 bases at J, with 8 bases between the two ends. The CDR3 runs to 13 residues. CDR3 bases: TGTGCCATCAGTGGGGGCCGAAATCAGCCCCAGCATTTT. This codes for CAISGGRNQPQHF.

This chain connects TRBV28 to TRBJ1-2; D might be TRBD1 (5 bases). Germline V gene sequence: CDR1 MDHEN, CDR2 SYDVKM. This CDR3 comprises 14 residues. The V end lost 3 bases, the J end lost 1 base, and 9 bases lay between the germline ends. CDR3 amino acids: CASSFRGRNYGYTF. CDR3 DNA sequence: TGTGCCAGCAGTTTTAGGGGCCGTAACTATGGCTACACCTTC.

This clonotype was recorded at least ten times. The chain combines TRBV20-1 with TRBJ2-7; 7 nucleotides match TRBD1. Germline values: CDR1 DFQATT, CDR2 SNEGSKA (reference sequence). The CDR3 runs to 11 residues. Trimming took 3 bases from V and 7 from J; bases not matched to a gene: 3. CDR3 DNA sequence: TGCAGTGCTAGTATCAGGGGGGAGCAGTACTTC. Its translation is CSASIRGEQYF.

This chain links TRBV7-2 with TRBJ2-5; D may correspond to TRBD1 or TRBD2 (6 bases each). This CDR3 has 14 residues. V lost 7 bases, J lost 5 bases, and 17 bases lay in between. In germline, CDR1 is SGHTA, CDR2 FQGNSA. CDR3 nucleotides: TGTGCCAGCATCGAGAAGGGGGGAAGGGAGACCCAGTACTTC. It encodes CASIEKGGRETQYF. Complete variable domain (other parts from reference TRBV7-2 and TRBJ2-5): GAGVSQSPSNKVTEKGKDVELRCDPISGHTALYWYRQSLGQGLEFLIYFQGNSAPDKSGLPSDRFSAERTGGSVSTLTIQRTQQEDSAVYLCASIEKGGRETQYFGPGTRLLVL.

The chain employs TRBV7-9 and TRBJ2-3; D might be TRBD1 or TRBD2, each matching 5 bases. The CDR3 spans 19 residues. CDR1 is SEHNR, CDR2 FQNEAQ, per germline (reference sequence). V shed 6 bases and J shed 0 bases, with 25 bases lying between them. The CDR3 DNA follows: TGTGCCAGCAGTCCGGGGCTTAGGGGCCCGTCTTCGAGCACAGATACGCAGTATTTT. Translating it yields CASSPGLRGPSSSTDTQYF.

In its sample, this clonotype was seen many times. The chain combines TRBV29-1 with TRBJ2-7; 10 bases fit TRBD1. The V gene's germline CDR1 is SQVTM and CDR2 ANQGSEA. The CDR3 totals 17 residues. J was trimmed by 0 bases and V by 0 bases; bases with no gene match: 8. The CDR3 loop is CSVEESSDRGGSYEQYF. CDR3 bases: TGCAGCGTTGAAGAATCCTCGGACAGGGGGGGCTCCTACGAGCAGTACTTC.

At least ten counts were recorded for this clonotype. This chain connects TRBV7-6 to TRBJ2-5, with D possibly being TRBD1 (7 bases). Deletions cut 1 base from V and 5 bases from J, with 14 bases between. CDR3 size: 15 residues. Germline V gene lookup returns CDR1 SGHVS and CDR2 FNYEAQ. CDR3 sequence (DNA): TGTGCCAGCAGCTTAGTTCCAGGGGGGACGGAGACCCAGTACTTC. Its protein is CASSLVPGGTETQYF.

Ten or more counts support this clonotype. CDR3: CASSIFGSNGGELFF. CDR3 coding DNA: TGTGCCAGTAGTATCTTCGGTTCCAACGGCGGGGAGCTGTTTTTT. The chain has TRBV19 and TRBJ2-2; no firm D call. The CDR3 length is 15 residues. Germline V lookup: CDR1 LNHDA, CDR2 SQIVND (reference sequence). V was cut by 3 bases and J by 7 bases, with 15 bases left in between. The full variable domain, in which reference TRBV19 and TRBJ2-2 provide the parts outside the CDR3, is DGGITQSPKYLFRKEGQNVTLSCEQNLNHDAMYWYRQDPGQGLRLIYYSQIVNDFQKGDIAEGYSVSREKKESFPLTVTSAQKNPTAFYLCASSIFGSNGGELFFGEGSRLTVL.

The chain links TRBV9 to TRBJ2-1; 12 bases line up with TRBD2. From germline, CDR1 is SGDLS and CDR2 YYNGEE. Unmatched junction bases numbered 7, after V lost 3 bases and J lost 3 bases. The CDR3 is made up of 17 amino acids. This chain's CDR3 is CASSASGTSGHYNEQFF. The DNA of the CDR3 is TGTGCCAGCAGCGCTTCCGGGACTAGCGGGCACTACAATGAGCAGTTCTTC.

In this sample, this clonotype turned up many times. The V gene is TRBV6-5, the J gene TRBJ1-5; no definite D call. The CDR3 sequence is 15 residues long. V lost 6 bases to trimming and J lost 0 bases, with 12 bases between them. The germline V gene has CDR1 MNHEY and CDR2 SVGAGI. The CDR3 spells CASSLDPYSNQPQHF. For the CDR3, the DNA is TGTGCCAGCAGCCTGGACCCGTATAGCAATCAGCCCCAGCATTTT.

V gene TRBV29-1 combines with J gene TRBJ1-2, with TRBD1 matching over 10 bases. CDR3 length: 14 residues. V lost 7 bases, J lost 6 bases, and 11 bases stayed unmatched. Germline loops: CDR1 SQVTM, CDR2 ANQGSEA. CDR3 DNA: TGCAGCGCCCAAGGGGACAGGGGCACAGATGGCTACACCTTC. Its translation: CSAQGDRGTDGYTF.

The sample holds a few counts of this clonotype. The chain has TRBV2 and TRBJ2-7, with TRBD1 matching over 9 bases. This CDR3 has 14 residues. Germline V gene data show CDR1 as SNHLY and CDR2 as FYNNEI. J lost 6 bases, V lost 2 bases, and 5 bases had no gene match. The CDR3 spells CASSERTGDPEQYF. The DNA for the CDR3 is TGTGCCAGCAGTGAAAGGACAGGGGATCCCGAGCAGTACTTC.

The CDR3 region has the DNA TGTGCCAGCAGTCCCTTCCGTCTAGCGGGAGGTTCAGAGACCCAGTACTTC. Translation gives CASSPFRLAGGSETQYF. J is TRBJ2-5 and V is TRBV7-6; 11 nucleotides match TRBD2. CDR1 is SGHVS and CDR2 is FNYEAQ in the germline V gene. J gave up 4 bases and V 6 bases, and 13 bases lay outside the gene matches. The CDR3 covers 17 residues.

This chain joins TRBV29-1 and TRBJ1-2; D is possibly TRBD1 (5 bases). The length of the CDR3 is 12 residues. Trimming shortened V by 3 bases and J by 4 bases, and 9 bases separated the two germline ends. Germline lookup yields CDR1 SQVTM and CDR2 ANQGSEA. This CDR3 reads CSVDEGFYGYTF. DNA of the CDR3: TGCAGCGTTGACGAGGGGTTCTATGGCTACACCTTC.

As to this clonotype: This sequence may be a read error, since a much larger clone differs from it by one base. The CDR3 loop is CASSLGQMNQPRHF. CDR3 coding DNA: TGTGCCAGCAGCTTGGGACAGATGAATCAGCCCCGGCATTTT. The rearrangement joins TRBV7-2 to TRBJ1-5, with 7 bases aligning to TRBD1. Germline CDR1 and CDR2: SGHTA and FQGNSA. This CDR3 region has 14 residues.

The rearrangement joins TRBV15 to TRBJ2-5; TRBD2 is a possible D gene (7 bases). The germline V and J ends were trimmed by 0 bases and 8 bases, with 10 bases remaining between them. Germline values: CDR1 LNHNV, CDR2 YYDKDF (reference sequence). This CDR3 has 13 residues. The CDR3: CATSRDGGATQYF. The CDR3 bases are TGTGCCACCAGCAGAGATGGGGGGGCTACCCAGTACTTC.

This clonotype turned up a few times. The chain employs TRBV4-1 and TRBJ2-5, with unresolved D. CDR1 MGHRA and CDR2 YSYEKL come from the germline V gene. Trimming left V 4 bases short and J 3 bases short, with 15 bases between. The CDR3 is 15 amino acids. CDR3 coding DNA: TGCGCCAGCAGCCCCCTAGAAACGACAAAAGAGACCCAGTACTTC. Its protein is CASSPLETTKETQYF.

Many counts were recorded for this clonotype. This chain joins TRBV10-2 and TRBJ1-1, with D possibly being TRBD1 (5 bases). Per the germline V gene, CDR1 is WSHSY and CDR2 is SAAADI. This CDR3 is built from 15 residues. Trimming shortened V by 1 base and J by 0 bases, and 9 bases separated the two germline ends. The CDR3 DNA is TGCGCCAGCAGTGAGTTGCAGGGTTTGAACACTGAAGCTTTCTTT. This translates into CASSELQGLNTEAFF.

This chain links TRBV20-1 with TRBJ2-2; D is possibly TRBD1 or TRBD2 (6 bases each). V was trimmed by 0 bases and J by 0 bases, leaving 14 bases between them. Germline loops: CDR1 DFQATT, CDR2 SNEGSKA (reference sequence). This CDR3 has 17 residues. As DNA, the CDR3 is TGCAGTGCTAGAGATTGGGGAAGGGGGGCGAACACCGGGGAGCTGTTTTTT. Residues: CSARDWGRGANTGELFF.

The table lists this clonotype with many counts. V and J are TRBV2 and TRBJ1-4; 9 bases are shared with TRBD1. With 4 bases clipped from V and 8 bases from J, the junction kept 5 bases outside the gene matches. The CDR3 is 14 residues long. CDR1 SNHLY and CDR2 FYNNEI come from the germline V gene. The CDR3 loop is CASSVTGGEEKLFF. The CDR3 bases are TGTGCCAGCAGTGTGACAGGGGGAGAGGAAAAACTGTTTTTT.

Only one count was recorded for this clonotype. This chain links TRBV7-9 with TRBJ1-4, with D possibly matching TRBD1 (6 bases). V was pared by 4 bases and J by 5 bases, with 17 bases between. The CDR3 is 16 amino acids. Germline CDR1 reads SEHNR; CDR2 reads FQNEAQ (reference sequence). CDR3 sequence: CASSSIAGGMNEKLFF. In nucleotides, the CDR3 is TGTGCCAGCAGCTCTATAGCGGGGGGCATGAATGAAAAACTGTTTTTT.

This clonotype turned up a few times. The chain has TRBV6-6 and TRBJ1-2; TRBD1 agrees at 10 bases. This CDR3 region has 15 residues. CDR1 is MNHNY and CDR2 is SVGAGI in the germline V gene (reference sequence). J gave up 3 bases and V 3 bases, and 4 bases lay outside the gene matches. CDR3 sequence reads: CASSYRGTGDYGYTF. CDR3 nucleotide sequence: TGTGCCAGCAGTTATAGGGGGACAGGGGACTATGGCTACACCTTC.

The chain combines TRBV20-1 with TRBJ1-5; D is perhaps TRBD1 (5 bases). The CDR3 runs to 13 residues. Trimming shortened V by 4 bases and J by 4 bases, and 11 bases separated the two germline ends. Germline values: CDR1 DFQATT, CDR2 SNEGSKA (reference sequence). The CDR3 spells CSAKGSPNQPQHF. CDR3 sequence (DNA): TGCAGTGCTAAGGGGAGCCCTAATCAGCCCCAGCATTTT.